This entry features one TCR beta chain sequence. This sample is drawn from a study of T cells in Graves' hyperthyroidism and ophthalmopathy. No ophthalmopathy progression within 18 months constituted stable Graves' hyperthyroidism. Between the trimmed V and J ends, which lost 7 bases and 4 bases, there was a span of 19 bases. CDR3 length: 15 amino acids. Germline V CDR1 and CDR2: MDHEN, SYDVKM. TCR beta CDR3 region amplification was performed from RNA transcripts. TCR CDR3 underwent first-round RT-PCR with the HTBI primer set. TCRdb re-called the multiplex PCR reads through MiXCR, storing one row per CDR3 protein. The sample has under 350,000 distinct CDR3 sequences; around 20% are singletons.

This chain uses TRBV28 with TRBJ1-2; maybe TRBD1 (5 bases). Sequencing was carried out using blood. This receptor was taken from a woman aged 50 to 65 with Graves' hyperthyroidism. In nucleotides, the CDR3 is TGTGCCAGCACCGCGGGGGGATGGGGCAGCTATGGCTACACCTTC. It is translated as CASTAGGWGSYGYTF.